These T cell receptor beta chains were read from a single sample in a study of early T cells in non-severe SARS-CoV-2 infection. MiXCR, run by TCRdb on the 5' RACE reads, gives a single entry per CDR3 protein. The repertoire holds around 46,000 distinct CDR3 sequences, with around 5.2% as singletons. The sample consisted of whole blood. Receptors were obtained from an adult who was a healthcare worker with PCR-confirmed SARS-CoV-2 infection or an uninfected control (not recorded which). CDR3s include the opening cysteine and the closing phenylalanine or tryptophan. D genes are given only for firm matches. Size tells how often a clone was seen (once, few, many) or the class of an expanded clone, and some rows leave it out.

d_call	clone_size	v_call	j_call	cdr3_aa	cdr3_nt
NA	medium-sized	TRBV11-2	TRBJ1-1	CASRGEENTEAFF	TGTGCCAGCAGGGGAGAGGAGAACACTGAAGCTTTCTTT
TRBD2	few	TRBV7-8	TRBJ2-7	CASSPILAGPYEQYF	TGTGCCAGCAGCCCCATACTAGCGGGACCTTACGAGCAGTACTTC
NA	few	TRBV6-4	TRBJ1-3	CASSDFAGGPDGNTIYF	TGTGCCAGCAGTGACTTCGCGGGAGGACCCGATGGAAACACCATATATTTT
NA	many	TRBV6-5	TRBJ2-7	CASSREAPSSYEQYF	TGTGCCAGCAGTAGGGAGGCCCCTAGCTCCTACGAGCAGTACTTC
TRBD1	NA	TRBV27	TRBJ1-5	CASSSFYRGIYQPQHF	TGTGCCAGCAGCAGTTTCTACAGGGGCATCTATCAGCCCCAGCATTTT
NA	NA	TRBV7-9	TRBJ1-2	CASSLASPNYGYTF	TGTGCCAGCAGCTTAGCCTCACCCAACTATGGCTACACCTTC
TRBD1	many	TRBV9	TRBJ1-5	CASSGTGHNQPQHF	TGTGCCAGCAGCGGGACAGGCCACAATCAGCCCCAGCATTTT
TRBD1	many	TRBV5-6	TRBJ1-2	CASRSGGPNYGYTF	TGTGCCAGCAGATCAGGGGGCCCTAACTATGGCTACACCTTC
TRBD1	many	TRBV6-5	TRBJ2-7	CASRGTGGTVEQYF	TGTGCCAGCAGAGGGACAGGGGGCACGGTCGAGCAGTACTTC
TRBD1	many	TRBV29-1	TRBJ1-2	CSVGTGGRYGYTF	TGCAGCGTGGGGACAGGGGGCCGCTATGGCTACACCTTC
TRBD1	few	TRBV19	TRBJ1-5	CASSIGGGTVSNQPQHF	TGTGCCAGTAGTATAGGCGGGGGGACAGTTAGCAATCAGCCCCAGCATTTT
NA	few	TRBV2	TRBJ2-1	CASIPSGSYNEQFF	TGTGCCAGCATTCCGTCTGGCTCCTACAATGAGCAGTTCTTC
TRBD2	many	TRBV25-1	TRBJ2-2	CASSEWREEVGELFF	TGTGCCAGCAGTGAGTGGCGGGAGGAGGTCGGGGAGCTGTTTTTT
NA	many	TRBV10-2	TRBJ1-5	CASSSGSNNQPQHF	TGCGCCAGCAGTTCCGGGAGTAACAATCAGCCCCAGCATTTT
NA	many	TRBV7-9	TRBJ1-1	CASSLAARNTEAFF	TGTGCCAGCAGCTTAGCGGCCAGGAACACTGAAGCTTTCTTT
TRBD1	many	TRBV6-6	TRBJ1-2	CASRDRTGANYGYTF	TGTGCCAGCAGAGACCGGACAGGAGCTAACTATGGCTACACCTTC
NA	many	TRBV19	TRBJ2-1	CASARGRSYNEQFF	TGTGCCAGTGCCAGAGGTAGGTCCTACAATGAGCAGTTCTTC
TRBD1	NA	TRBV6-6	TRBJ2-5	CASISVHRGAETQYF	TGTGCCAGCATTAGCGTTCACAGGGGTGCAGAGACCCAGTACTTC